A single sample gave rise to the 29 T cell receptor beta chains below, sequenced in a study of a mutant IDH1 vaccine in newly diagnosed glioma. The time point denotes: week 23, last vaccination. Each vaccine dose was 300 ug of mutant IDH1 20-mer peptide, with topical imiquimod. Antigen specificity for these receptors is unknown. Clones were read by immunoSEQ multiplex PCR, and TCRdb kept only the in-frame ones, dropping some. This sample has 35,000 to 50,000 clones; more than 85% occur once, and the top ten carry roughly 4%. Specimen: PBMCs, collected from a glioma patient whose treatment included an IDH1 peptide vaccine. All receptors come from a man in his forties or fifties with glioma.

The genes are TRBV5-1 and TRBJ2-1; maybe TRBD2 (5 bases). From germline, CDR1 is SGHRS and CDR2 YFSETQ. With 1 base removed from V and 0 bases from J, the gap between germline ends came to 11 bases. CDR3 length equals 16 residues. The CDR3 DNA is TGCGCCAGCAGCTTGCCGAGGGCGAGCTCCTACAATGAGCAGTTCTTC. Its translation is CASSLPRASSYNEQFF.

The V gene is TRBV6-1, the J gene TRBJ2-1; no definite D call. V shed 5 bases and J shed 9 bases, with 8 bases lying between them. Germline loops: CDR1 MNHNS, CDR2 SASEGT. This CDR3 comprises 11 residues. The chain's CDR3 is CASSFRTEQFF. CDR3 bases: TGTGCCAGCAGTTTTAGGACTGAGCAGTTCTTC.

This clone is large in the sample. V usage is TRBV6-5 and J usage is TRBJ2-3; either TRBD1 or TRBD2 may supply D (5 bases each). V was cut by 8 bases and J by 2 bases, with 17 bases left in between. Looked up from germline, CDR1 is MNHEY and CDR2 is SVGAGI. The CDR3 extends over 15 amino acids. The CDR3 nucleotides are TGTGCCAGCTCAGGCGCACGGGACCTCACAGATACGCAGTATTTT. It codes for CASSGARDLTDTQYF.

The chain is built from TRBV27 and TRBJ1-2; possible D gene TRBD1, 5 bases. Trimming shortened V by 3 bases and J by 6 bases, and 17 bases separated the two germline ends. The CDR3 is 15 residues long. From germline, CDR1 is MNHEY and CDR2 SMNVEV (reference sequence). In DNA form, the CDR3 reads TGTGCCAGCAGTTTGGCCTGGGGGGAAGCGGATGGCTACACCTTC. Protein sequence: CASSLAWGEADGYTF.

The chain combines TRBV5-4 with TRBJ2-2; 7 positions agree with TRBD1. This CDR3 has 14 amino acids. The junction had 1 base not matched to a gene; V was cut back by 1 base and J by 4 bases. CDR1 is SGHNT and CDR2 is YYREEE in the germline V gene (reference sequence). The CDR3 coding sequence is TGTGCCAGCAGCTTGTCAGGGGGCACCGGGGAGCTGTTTTTT. Its translation is CASSLSGGTGELFF.

V is TRBV7-9 and J is TRBJ1-1; the D is unclear. Looked up from germline, CDR1 is SEHNR and CDR2 is FQNEAQ (reference sequence). Deletions cut 3 bases from V and 3 bases from J, with 11 bases between. The CDR3 contains 14 residues. The CDR3 loop is CASSLSGDHTEAFF. The CDR3 DNA is TGTGCCAGCAGCTTGTCGGGAGATCACACTGAAGCTTTCTTT.

This chain joins TRBV29-1 and TRBJ1-1; 7 bases fit TRBD1. The CDR3 length is 13 residues. The trim removed 6 bases at V and 0 bases at J, leaving 4 bases unmatched. Germline V gene lookup returns CDR1 SQVTM and CDR2 ANQGSEA. CDR3 protein: CSVVDRMNTEAFF. Here the CDR3 DNA reads TGCAGCGTCGTGGACAGGATGAACACTGAAGCTTTCTTT. Using reference TRBV29-1 and TRBJ1-1 for the parts outside the CDR3, the full variable domain is SAVISQKPSRDICQRGTSLTIQCQVDSQVTMMFWYRQQPGQSLTLIATANQGSEATYESGFVIDKFPISRPNLTFSTLTVSNMSPEDSSIYLCSVVDRMNTEAFFGQGTRLTVV.

This clone came up once. The V and J genes are TRBV7-9 and TRBJ2-7; TRBD1 agrees at 9 bases. V lost 0 bases, J lost 4 bases, and 4 bases stayed unmatched. CDR1 SEHNR and CDR2 FQNEAQ come from the germline V gene (reference sequence). The CDR3 spans 15 residues. The CDR3: CASSLAGTGHYEQYF. CDR3 DNA sequence: TGTGCCAGCAGCTTAGCCGGGACAGGGCATTACGAGCAGTACTTC. Full variable domain (outside the CDR3, taken from reference TRBV7-9 and TRBJ2-7): DTGVSQNPRHKITKRGQNVTFRCDPISEHNRLYWYRQTLGQGPEFLTYFQNEAQLEKSRLLSDRFSAERPKGSFSTLEIQRTEQGDSAMYLCASSLAGTGHYEQYFGPGTRLTVT.

J is TRBJ2-1 and V is TRBV30, with 14 bases that match TRBD2. This CDR3 is 17 amino acids long. J lost 3 bases, V lost 2 bases, and 6 bases had no gene match. Germline V gene data show CDR1 as GTSNPN and CDR2 as SVGIG (reference sequence). The CDR3 is CAWSLTSGRAGYNEQFF. The CDR3 nucleotides are TGTGCCTGGAGTTTGACTAGCGGGAGGGCCGGCTACAATGAGCAGTTCTTC.

This clone was detected once. The chain combines TRBV4-3 with TRBJ2-1; the D gene is possibly TRBD1 (5 bases). The CDR3 length is 15 residues. V was shortened by 0 bases and J by 2 bases, with 8 bases between the two germline ends. CDR1 and CDR2 from the germline V gene are LGHNA and YSLEER. The CDR3 sequence is CASSQDRAAYNEQFF. The CDR3 DNA reads as TGCGCCAGCAGCCAAGACAGGGCGGCCTACAATGAGCAGTTCTTC.

The CDR3 here is CASSRRVTGAHYEQYF. The CDR3 nucleotides read TGTGCCAGCAGCCGACGAGTCACAGGGGCCCACTACGAGCAGTACTTC. The chain combines TRBV27 with TRBJ2-7; 7 nucleotides align to TRBD1. CDR3 length: 16 amino acids. Trimming cost V 6 bases and J 3 bases; bases outside gene matches: 14. Germline V gene data show CDR1 as MNHEY and CDR2 as SMNVEV (reference sequence).

V and J are TRBV15 and TRBJ1-1, with a tentative D call TRBD1 (6 bases). Germline CDR1 reads LNHNV; CDR2 reads YYDKDF (reference sequence). The CDR3 is made up of 17 amino acids. V dropped 0 bases and J dropped 4 bases, with 18 bases sitting between them. CDR3 sequence: CATSRDNTRGAFTEAFF. Written as DNA, the CDR3 is TGTGCCACCAGCAGAGACAACACTAGGGGGGCTTTCACTGAAGCTTTCTTT.

The CDR3 nucleotides are TGTGCCAGCAGTGCTAGACACAGACCAAACTATGGCTACACCTTC. Encoded protein: CASSARHRPNYGYTF. J is TRBJ1-2 and V is TRBV6-6, with D hard to call. The V gene lost 5 bases and the J gene lost 2 bases, with 15 bases spanning the gap. Per the germline V gene, CDR1 is MNHNY and CDR2 is SVGAGI (reference sequence). This CDR3 is 15 amino acids long.

This chain uses TRBV7-9 with TRBJ1-2; 9 bases fit TRBD1. The V segment lost 0 bases and the J segment 6 bases; nucleotides outside the gene matches: 2. CDR1 is SEHNR, CDR2 FQNEAQ, per germline (reference sequence). The CDR3 length is 14 residues. The CDR3 DNA follows: TGTGCCAGCAGCTTAGCAGGACAGGGGAATGGCTACACCTTC. It encodes CASSLAGQGNGYTF.

The chain links TRBV27 to TRBJ2-2; TRBD2 matches 11 bases. The CDR3 has 15 amino acids. Per the germline V gene, CDR1 is MNHEY and CDR2 is SMNVEV (reference sequence). Trimming took 3 bases from V and 4 from J; bases not matched to a gene: 1. DNA for the CDR3: TGTGCCAGCAGTTTTAGCGGGAGGGGCACCGGGGAGCTGTTTTTT. This translates into CASSFSGRGTGELFF.

This clone has only a few counts. The gene calls are TRBV10-1 and TRBJ2-2; 8 bases fit TRBD1. CDR1 is WNHNN, CDR2 SYGVQD, per germline (reference sequence). The ends lost 5 bases at V and 7 bases at J; junction bases unmatched: 6. The CDR3 is 14 residues long. CDR3 loop: CASSQDRAGGELFF. As DNA, the CDR3 is TGCGCCAGCAGTCAGGACAGGGCAGGCGGGGAGCTGTTTTTT.

The chain links TRBV18 to TRBJ1-1; no clear D. Germline CDR1 and CDR2: KGHSH and LQKENI. The CDR3 extends over 14 amino acids. V lost 3 bases to trimming and J lost 0 bases, with 8 bases between them. DNA of the CDR3: TGTGCCAGCTCACCCGTACAACTGAACACTGAAGCTTTCTTT. Translated: CASSPVQLNTEAFF.

V is TRBV7-2 and J is TRBJ1-1; D perhaps matches TRBD1 (5 bases). V shed 2 bases and J shed 11 bases, with 15 bases lying between them. Germline CDR1 and CDR2: SGHTA and FQGNSA. This CDR3 is 13 amino acids long. The CDR3 coding sequence is TGTGCCAGCAGCTTACGGCAGTCGGGACTGGCTTTCTTT. The encoded protein is CASSLRQSGLAFF.

This chain links TRBV13 with TRBJ2-1; 7 bases line up with TRBD1. CDR3 length: 15 amino acids. The junction had 6 bases not matched to a gene; V was cut back by 4 bases and J by 3 bases. In germline, CDR1 is PRHDT, CDR2 FYEKMQ (reference sequence). The chain's CDR3 is CASSSRQGNYNEQFF. Here the CDR3 DNA reads TGTGCCAGCAGCTCTCGACAGGGCAACTACAATGAGCAGTTCTTC.

This chain joins TRBV10-3 and TRBJ1-6; D is undetermined. The CDR3 sequence is 14 residues long. Germline V gene sequence: CDR1 ENHRY, CDR2 SYGVKD. Deletions cut 0 bases from V and 6 bases from J, with 6 bases between. CDR3 DNA sequence: TGTGCCATCAGTGAGTCGAGGGTTAATTCACCCCTCCACTTT. As protein: CAISESRVNSPLHF.

This chain connects TRBV19 to TRBJ1-5; weak D call: TRBD1 (5 bases). CDR3 length: 15 amino acids. The V and J ends lost 9 bases and 3 bases respectively, with 18 bases between them. In germline, CDR1 is LNHDA, CDR2 SQIVND (reference sequence). As DNA, the CDR3 is TGTGCCAGCAAGGCGGGAGGGGCCTCCAATCAGCCCCAGCATTTT. The encoded protein is CASKAGGASNQPQHF.

V usage is TRBV10-1 and J usage is TRBJ2-3; maybe TRBD2 (6 bases). The CDR3 extends over 15 amino acids. Trimming took off 6 bases at V and 1 base at J, with 14 bases between the two ends. Germline V gene sequence: CDR1 WNHNN, CDR2 SYGVQD (reference sequence). CDR3 in amino acids: CASSKNTGGTDTQYF. The CDR3 DNA is TGCGCCAGCAGCAAAAATACGGGAGGCACAGATACGCAGTATTTT.

The V call is TRBV6-6, the J call TRBJ2-1, with 10 bases lining up with TRBD2. Germline CDR1 and CDR2: MNHNY and SVGAGI (reference sequence). V lost 0 bases, J lost 4 bases, and 0 bases stayed unmatched. The CDR3 spans 15 residues. DNA of the CDR3: TGTGCCAGCAGTTACTCGACTAGCGGGTACAATGAGCAGTTCTTC. It specifies CASSYSTSGYNEQFF.

This chain connects TRBV11-2 to TRBJ1-2, with a weak D call TRBD1 (6 bases). The germline V gene encodes CDR1 SGHAT and CDR2 FQNNGV. Between the trimmed V and J ends, which lost 3 bases and 1 base, there was a span of 15 bases. This CDR3 is 16 amino acids long. CDR3 nucleotide sequence: TGTGCCAGCAGCTTCTTTGCGCAGGGGTTTAACTATGGCTACACCTTC. Translation gives CASSFFAQGFNYGYTF.

This sequence joins TRBV9 and TRBJ1-2; D perhaps matches TRBD1 (5 bases). The V and J ends lost 0 bases and 8 bases respectively, with 17 bases between them. Germline CDR1 is SGDLS and CDR2 is YYNGEE. CDR3 length equals 15 residues. The CDR3 loop reads CASSVVATVGVGYTF. The CDR3 region has the DNA TGTGCCAGCAGCGTAGTAGCTACGGTGGGGGTCGGCTACACCTTC.

The J gene is TRBJ2-1, the V gene TRBV9, with D possibly being TRBD1 or TRBD2 (6 bases each). The germline gives CDR1 SGDLS, CDR2 YYNGEE. The V end lost 4 bases, the J end lost 3 bases, and 20 bases lay between the germline ends. This CDR3 region has 17 residues. The CDR3 bases are TGTGCCAGCAGCCCCCGGGTGGGGGGACAAAGCTACAATGAGCAGTTCTTC. It is translated as CASSPRVGGQSYNEQFF.

This clone has just one count. The rearrangement joins TRBV7-6 to TRBJ2-7, with D uncertain. The CDR3 has 14 residues. Germline V gene sequence: CDR1 SGHVS, CDR2 FNYEAQ. Trimming shortened V by 0 bases and J by 6 bases, and 12 bases separated the two germline ends. The CDR3 DNA reads TGTGCCAGCAGCTTAGCTGTCGGAGTCGGCGAGCAGTACTTC. As protein: CASSLAVGVGEQYF.

This clone has a single count. The gene calls are TRBV10-3 and TRBJ1-1; D perhaps matches TRBD1 (6 bases). Trimming removed 2 bases at V and 1 base at J, with 8 bases between. Germline loops: CDR1 ENHRY, CDR2 SYGVKD. The CDR3 covers 14 residues. CDR3 amino acids: CAISEVGQNTEAFF. The CDR3 coding sequence is TGTGCCATCAGTGAGGTGGGACAGAACACTGAAGCTTTCTTT.

The CDR3 sequence: CSAGPGYGYTF. CDR3 nucleotides: TGCAGTGCTGGGCCTGGCTATGGCTACACCTTC. The chain couples TRBV20-1 to TRBJ1-2; the D is unclear. Looked up from germline, CDR1 is DFQATT and CDR2 is SNEGSKA (reference sequence). With 5 bases removed from V and 4 bases from J, the gap between germline ends came to 8 bases. The length of the CDR3 is 11 residues.